Only a few counts were recorded for the clone carrying this T cell receptor beta chain. The antigen is unknown. The time point was: patch test 1, 2 weeks after DPC sensitization. Treatment meaning: therapeutic diphenylcyclopropenone sensitization with weekly scalp DPC. V lost 5 bases, J lost 5 bases, and 7 bases stayed unmatched. Germline V gene lookup returns CDR1 MNHEY and CDR2 SVGEGT. The CDR3 covers 14 residues. The sample comes from a study of human T cells and chemical hapten exposure. About the study: Reading of the patch tests, which applied 0.01% DPC to the upper back, occurred at 6 days.

General study findings and limits: In comparison with controls, expanded TCRs gave rise to a significantly larger number of large CDR3 similarity clusters.

Each CDR3 protein is one row after TCRdb ran MiXCR on the RACE reads. The sample holds about 100,000 distinct CDR3 sequences, 9.5% to 11% seen once. The V and J genes are TRBV6-2 or TRBV6-3 and TRBJ2-7; 9 bases are a match to TRBD1. The source was whole blood, collected in connection with sensitization to the hapten diphenylcyclopropenone (DPC). This clonotype originated in a woman aged 40 to 50 with alopecia areata. Some clones in this sample may be carry-over from other donors' samples. The CDR3 DNA is TGTGCCAGCAGTGACGGGACAGGGAAGAACGAGCAGTACTTC. This sequence encodes CASSDGTGKNEQYF.